The sequence of this T cell receptor beta chain was determined in a study of CD8+CD57+ T cells in acquired aplastic anemia (dated by TCRdb to the late 2010s). General notes on the study: On average, sorted CD4+ and CD8+ cells yielded about 3 ug of extracted DNA, with a range of roughly 0.17 to 30 ug. CD8+CD57+ expansion was defined as frequency above the mean frequency observed in healthy subjects. The paper as a whole reports these results and caveats: CD8+ Simpson's diversity did not differ significantly between patients and healthy controls (P=0.060). Roughly 30 CD8+ CDR3 sequences were shared between patients and controls but appeared highly expressed in patients and within their immunodominant clones.

This clonotype has just a few counts. It lacks a known antigen. Base qualities are missing; no much larger clone stands one base away. The V and J ends are trimmed by 5 bases and 2 bases, leaving 17 bases between them. In the germline V gene, CDR1 corresponds to KGHDR and CDR2 to SFDVKD. Including the terminal cysteine and phenylalanine, the CDR3 comprises 16 residues. The kept DNA is CDR3 alone, 48 bases in frame from the first base. Flow cytometry had shown CD8+CD57+ cell expansion in the patients selected for sequencing. Severe acquired aplastic anemia was diagnosed in all patients according to International Study of Aplastic Anemia and Agranulocytosis and Camitta criteria. At the time blood was sampled, none of the patients had received any therapy. TCR repertoires of sorted CD4+ and CD8+ blood T cells from severe aplastic anemia patients and healthy subjects were deep-sequenced in the study. In the USA, patient enrollment took place under clinicaltrials.gov protocols 00001620, 01623167, 00001397, 00071045, 00081523 and 00961064. Ficoll-Paque density gradient centrifugation was used to isolate peripheral blood mononuclear cells. Before DNA extraction, CD4+ and CD8+ T cells were sorted with FACS or magnetic beads.

TCR beta VDJ combination and CDR3 sequence profiling used genomic DNA as the template. An Illumina HiSeq 2000 was used for TCR repertoire sequencing. The paper's processing steps were these. TRBV/TRBJ rearrangement plots, CDR3 size and DJ length profiles, and Simpson's diversity index were used to evaluate the repertoires. The immunodominant clone was defined as the most abundant DNA sequence in deep sequencing data. CDR3 amino acid sequences were screened for sharing across subjects and were compared with published repertoires and the VDJdb database. TCRdb ran its own pipeline on the public reads, namely fastp trimming at Q25 and MiXCR clone calling, and kept in-frame beta chains. CDR3 protein sequences are deduplicated, and each keeps its most common genes and DNA. TCRdb, not the original authors, processed these V and J calls. This sample is represented by about 180,000 distinct CDR3 sequences; around half of them were singletons. The ten largest clones add up to roughly 1.1% of the sample.

The sample was sorted CD4+, CD8+, or CD8+CD57+ T cells (not recorded which) from PBMCs. This sequence uses TRBV24-1 and TRBJ1-2, with a weak D call of TRBD1 (5 bases match). This TCR was recovered from a human donor with aplastic anemia. Here the CDR3 is given as CATSGVGDPLNYGYTF. The nucleotide sequence is TGTGCCACCAGTGGGGTTGGGGACCCACTCAACTATGGCTACACCTTC.